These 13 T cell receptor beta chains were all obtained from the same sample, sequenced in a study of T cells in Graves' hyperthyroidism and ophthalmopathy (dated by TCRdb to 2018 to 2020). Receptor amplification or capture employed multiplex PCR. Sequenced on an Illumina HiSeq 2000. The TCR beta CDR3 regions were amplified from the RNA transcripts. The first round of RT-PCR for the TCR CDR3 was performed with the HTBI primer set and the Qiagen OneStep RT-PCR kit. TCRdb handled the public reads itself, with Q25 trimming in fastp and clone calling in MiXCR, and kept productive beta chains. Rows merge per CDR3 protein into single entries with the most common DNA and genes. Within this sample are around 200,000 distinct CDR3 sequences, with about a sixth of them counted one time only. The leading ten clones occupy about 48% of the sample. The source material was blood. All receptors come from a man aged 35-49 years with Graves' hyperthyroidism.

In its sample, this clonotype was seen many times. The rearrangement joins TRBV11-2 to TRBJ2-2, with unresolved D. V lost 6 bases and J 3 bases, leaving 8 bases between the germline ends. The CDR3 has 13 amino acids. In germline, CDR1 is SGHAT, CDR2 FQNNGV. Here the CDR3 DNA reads TGTGCCAGCAGAAAATGGGACACCGGGGAGCTGTTTTTT. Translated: CASRKWDTGELFF.

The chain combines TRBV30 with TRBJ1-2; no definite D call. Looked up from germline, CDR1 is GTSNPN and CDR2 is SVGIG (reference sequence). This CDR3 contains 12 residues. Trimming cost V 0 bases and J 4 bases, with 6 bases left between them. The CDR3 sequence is CAWSVQAYGYTF. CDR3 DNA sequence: TGTGCCTGGAGTGTCCAGGCCTATGGCTACACCTTC.

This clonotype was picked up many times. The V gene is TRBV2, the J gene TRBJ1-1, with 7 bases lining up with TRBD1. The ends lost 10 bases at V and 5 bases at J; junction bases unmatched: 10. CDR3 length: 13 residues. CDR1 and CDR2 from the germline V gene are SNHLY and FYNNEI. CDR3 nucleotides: TGTGCCACCGGACCAGGGGGGAGGACTGAAGCTTTCTTT. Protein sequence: CATGPGGRTEAFF. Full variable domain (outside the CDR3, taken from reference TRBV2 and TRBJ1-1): EPEVTQTPSHQVTQMGQEVILRCVPISNHLYFYWYRQILGQKVEFLVSFYNNEISEKSEIFDDQFSVERPDGSNFTLKIRSTKLEDSAMYFCATGPGGRTEAFFGQGTRLTVV.

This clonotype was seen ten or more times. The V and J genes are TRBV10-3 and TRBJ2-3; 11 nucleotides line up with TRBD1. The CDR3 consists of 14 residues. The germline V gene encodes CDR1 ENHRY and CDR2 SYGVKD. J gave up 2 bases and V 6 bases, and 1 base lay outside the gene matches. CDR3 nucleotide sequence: TGTGCCATCAGGGACAGGGGGCCCACAGATACGCAGTATTTT. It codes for CAIRDRGPTDTQYF.

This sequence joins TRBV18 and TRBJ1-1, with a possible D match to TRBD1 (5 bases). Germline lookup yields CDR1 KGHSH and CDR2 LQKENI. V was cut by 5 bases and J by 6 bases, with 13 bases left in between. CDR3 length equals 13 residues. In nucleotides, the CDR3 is TGTGCCAGCTCAACCGGGGCAATGGCTGAAGCTTTCTTT. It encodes CASSTGAMAEAFF.

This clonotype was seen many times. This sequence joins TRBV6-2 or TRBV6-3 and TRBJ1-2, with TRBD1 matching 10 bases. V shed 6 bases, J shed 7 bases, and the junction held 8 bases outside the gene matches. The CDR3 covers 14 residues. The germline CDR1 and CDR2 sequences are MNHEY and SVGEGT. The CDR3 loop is CASRSSRTGGGYTF. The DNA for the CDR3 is TGTGCCAGCAGATCCTCCAGGACAGGGGGTGGCTACACCTTC.

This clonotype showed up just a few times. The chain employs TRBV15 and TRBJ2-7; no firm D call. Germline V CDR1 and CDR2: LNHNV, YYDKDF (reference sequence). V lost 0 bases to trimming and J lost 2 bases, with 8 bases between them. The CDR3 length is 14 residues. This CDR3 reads CATSRDPVPYEQYF. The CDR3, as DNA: TGTGCCACCAGCAGAGATCCGGTTCCCTACGAGCAGTACTTC.

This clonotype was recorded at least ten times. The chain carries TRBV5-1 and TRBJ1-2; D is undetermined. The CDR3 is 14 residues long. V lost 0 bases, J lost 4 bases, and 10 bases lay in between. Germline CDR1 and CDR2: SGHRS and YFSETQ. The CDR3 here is CASSLGRGGYGYTF. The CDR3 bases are TGCGCCAGCAGCTTGGGGCGGGGTGGCTATGGCTACACCTTC.

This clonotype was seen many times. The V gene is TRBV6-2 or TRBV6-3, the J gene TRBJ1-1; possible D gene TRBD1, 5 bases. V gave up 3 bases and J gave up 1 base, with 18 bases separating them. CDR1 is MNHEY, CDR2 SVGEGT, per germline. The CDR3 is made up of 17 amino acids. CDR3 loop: CASSYRALPGPNTEAFF. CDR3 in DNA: TGTGCCAGCAGTTATAGAGCGTTGCCAGGGCCGAACACTGAAGCTTTCTTT.

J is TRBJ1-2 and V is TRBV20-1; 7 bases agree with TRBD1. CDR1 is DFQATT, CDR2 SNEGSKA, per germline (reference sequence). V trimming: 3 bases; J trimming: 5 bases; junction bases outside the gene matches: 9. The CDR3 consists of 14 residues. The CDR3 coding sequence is TGCAGTGCTAGGTTATCGACAGGGAAATATGGCTACACCTTC. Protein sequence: CSARLSTGKYGYTF.

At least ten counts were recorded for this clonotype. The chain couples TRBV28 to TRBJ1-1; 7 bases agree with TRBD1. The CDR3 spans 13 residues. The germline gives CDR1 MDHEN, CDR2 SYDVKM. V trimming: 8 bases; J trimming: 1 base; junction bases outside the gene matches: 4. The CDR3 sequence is CASQQGSNTEAFF. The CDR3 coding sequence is TGTGCCAGCCAACAGGGGTCGAACACTGAAGCTTTCTTT. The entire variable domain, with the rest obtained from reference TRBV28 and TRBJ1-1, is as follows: DVKVTQSSRYLVKRTGEKVFLECVQDMDHENMFWYRQDPGLGLRLIYFSYDVKMKEKGDIPEGYSVSREKKERFSLILESASTNQTSMYLCASQQGSNTEAFFGQGTRLTVV.

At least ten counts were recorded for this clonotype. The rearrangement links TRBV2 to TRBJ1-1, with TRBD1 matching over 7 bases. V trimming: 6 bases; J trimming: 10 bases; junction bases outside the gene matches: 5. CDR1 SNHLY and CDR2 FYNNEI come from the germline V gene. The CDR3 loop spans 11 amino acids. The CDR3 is CASRTQGRAFF. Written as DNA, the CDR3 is TGTGCCAGCAGGACACAGGGGCGAGCTTTCTTT.

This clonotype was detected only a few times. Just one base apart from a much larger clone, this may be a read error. The CDR3 nucleotides are TGTGCCAGCAGCGTGACTAGCGGGACCTACAATGAGCAGCTCTTC. Translated, it gives CASSVTSGTYNEQLF. This chain links TRBV7-2 with TRBJ2-1, with 11 bases lining up with TRBD2. CDR3 length: 15 residues. CDR1 and CDR2 from the germline V gene are SGHTA and FQGNSA.